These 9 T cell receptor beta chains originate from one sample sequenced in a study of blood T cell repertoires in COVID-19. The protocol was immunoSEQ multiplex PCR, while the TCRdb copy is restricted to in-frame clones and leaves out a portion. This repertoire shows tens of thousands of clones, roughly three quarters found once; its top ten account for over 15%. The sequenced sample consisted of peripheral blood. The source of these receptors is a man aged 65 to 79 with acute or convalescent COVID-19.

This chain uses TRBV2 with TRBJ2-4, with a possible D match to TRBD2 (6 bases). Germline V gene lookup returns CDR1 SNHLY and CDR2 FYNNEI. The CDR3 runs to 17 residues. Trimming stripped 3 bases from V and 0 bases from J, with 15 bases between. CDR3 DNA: TGTGCCAGCAGTGACGTCGGGGGTCCAGGAGCCAAAAACATTCAGTACTTC. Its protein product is CASSDVGGPGAKNIQYF.

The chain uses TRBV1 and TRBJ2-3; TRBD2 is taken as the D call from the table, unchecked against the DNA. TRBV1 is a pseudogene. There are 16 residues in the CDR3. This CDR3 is CTSSHTSGREEDTQYF. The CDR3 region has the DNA TGCACCAGCAGCCATACTAGCGGGAGGGAAGAAGATACGCAGTATTTT.

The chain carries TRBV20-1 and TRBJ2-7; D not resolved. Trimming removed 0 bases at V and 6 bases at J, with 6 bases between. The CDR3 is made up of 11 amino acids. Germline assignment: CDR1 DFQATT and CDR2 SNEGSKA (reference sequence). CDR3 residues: CSAREGTEQYF. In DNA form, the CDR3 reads TGCAGTGCTAGAGAGGGCACCGAGCAGTACTTC.

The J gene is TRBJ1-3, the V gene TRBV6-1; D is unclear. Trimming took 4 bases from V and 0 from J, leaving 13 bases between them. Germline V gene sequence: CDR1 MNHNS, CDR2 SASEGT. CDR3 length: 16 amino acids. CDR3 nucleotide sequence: TGTGCCAGCAGTGCCCTTCTAGTGAGCTCTGGAAACACCATATATTTT. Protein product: CASSALLVSSGNTIYF.

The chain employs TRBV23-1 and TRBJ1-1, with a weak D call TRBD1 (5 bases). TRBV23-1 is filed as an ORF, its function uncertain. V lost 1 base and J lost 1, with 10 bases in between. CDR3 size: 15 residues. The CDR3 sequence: CASSQLWRGNTEAFF. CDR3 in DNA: TGCGCCAGCAGTCAATTGTGGAGGGGGAACACTGAAGCTTTCTTT.

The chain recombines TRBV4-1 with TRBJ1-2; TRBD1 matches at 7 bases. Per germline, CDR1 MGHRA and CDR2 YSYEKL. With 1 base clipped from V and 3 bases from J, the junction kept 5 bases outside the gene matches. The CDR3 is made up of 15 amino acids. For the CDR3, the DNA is TGCGCCAGCAGCCAAGTGGTCAGGGGGGACTATGGCTACACCTTC. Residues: CASSQVVRGDYGYTF.

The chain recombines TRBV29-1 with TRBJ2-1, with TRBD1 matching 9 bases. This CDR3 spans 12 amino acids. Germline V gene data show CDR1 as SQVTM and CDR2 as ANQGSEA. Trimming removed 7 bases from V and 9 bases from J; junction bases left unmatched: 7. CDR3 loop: CSGTQGAGEQFF. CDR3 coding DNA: TGCAGCGGCACACAGGGGGCGGGTGAGCAGTTCTTC.

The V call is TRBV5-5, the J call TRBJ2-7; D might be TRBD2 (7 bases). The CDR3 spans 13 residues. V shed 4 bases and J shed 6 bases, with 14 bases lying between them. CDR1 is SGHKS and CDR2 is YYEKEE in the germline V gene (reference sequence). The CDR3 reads CASSLVGGREQYF. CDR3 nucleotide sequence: TGTGCCAGCAGCCTTGTCGGGGGGCGCGAGCAGTACTTC.

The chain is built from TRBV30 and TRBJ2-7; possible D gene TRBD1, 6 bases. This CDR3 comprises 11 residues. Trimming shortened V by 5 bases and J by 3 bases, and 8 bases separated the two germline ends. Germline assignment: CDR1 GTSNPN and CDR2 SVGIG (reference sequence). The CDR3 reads CAWDRNYEQYF. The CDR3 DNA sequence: TGTGCCTGGGACAGGAACTACGAGCAGTACTTC.